This T cell receptor (beta chain) was found in a study of Ad26.COV2.S vaccination and SARS-CoV-2 variants. Treatment given: some 20 received Ad26.COV2.S at low or high dose, single or two shots; roughly five received placebo; per-sample allocation not given. The investigators took samples on day 63 after the first vaccine or placebo injection. Clones were sequenced by immunoSEQ multiplex PCR, and TCRdb holds only the in-frame ones, with some missing. The sample has hundreds of thousands of clones; approximately 92% are singletons. Sample: peripheral blood, taken in a trial of Ad26.COV2.S vaccine versus placebo. The sequence was obtained from a person aged 18-65 years who received the Ad26.COV2.S COVID-19 vaccine or a placebo.

CDR3 in amino acids: CASSPGLGNEQFF. CDR3 nucleotide sequence: TGTGCCAGCAGCCCGGGACTAGGGAATGAGCAGTTCTTC. The gene calls are TRBV11-3 and TRBJ2-1, with 8 positions matching TRBD2. CDR1 and CDR2 (germline): SGHNT, YENEEA. This CDR3 contains 13 residues. The ends lost 5 bases at V and 7 bases at J; junction bases unmatched: 4.